This T cell receptor beta chain was documented in a study of blood T cell repertoires in COVID-19. TCRdb's table, derived via immunoSEQ multiplex PCR, lists solely in-frame clones and lacks some. The sample lists 330,000 or so clones, roughly 90% seen once, with 0.95% to 1.1% in the top ten. Germline V lookup: CDR1 LGHDT, CDR2 YNNKEL (reference sequence). This CDR3 contains 14 residues. V was clipped by 5 bases and J by 15 bases; unmatched bases: 13. The specimen sequenced was PBMCs or T cells enriched from blood (not recorded which). This clonotype originated in a woman aged 25 to 39 who had been exposed to COVID-19. The rearrangement uses TRBV3-1 (or the pseudogene TRBV3-2) and TRBJ2-1, with 10 bases lining up with TRBD2. The CDR3 sequence is CASSYTNLAGVTFF. In DNA, the CDR3 is TGTGCCAGCAGCTATACCAACCTAGCGGGAGTTACGTTCTTC.